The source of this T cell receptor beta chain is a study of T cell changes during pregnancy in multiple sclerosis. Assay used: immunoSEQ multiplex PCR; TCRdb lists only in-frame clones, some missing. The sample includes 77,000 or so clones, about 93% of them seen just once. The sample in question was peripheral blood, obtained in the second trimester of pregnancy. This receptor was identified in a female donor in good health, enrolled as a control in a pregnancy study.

The CDR3 sequence: CASSERTETTYEQYF. In DNA form, the CDR3 reads TGTGCCAGCAGTGAAAGGACAGAGACCACCTACGAGCAGTACTTC. The genes are TRBV6-1 and TRBJ2-7; possible D gene TRBD1, 6 bases. This CDR3 spans 15 amino acids. V was trimmed by 2 bases and J by 2 bases, leaving 13 bases between them. Germline V CDR1 and CDR2: MNHNS, SASEGT.